This T cell receptor (beta chain) stems from a study of T cells in localized non-small cell lung cancer. Findings of the study overall: Researchers found a median approximately 53 of the top 100 tumor clones in adjacent lung. As only one tumor region underwent sequencing, heterogeneity remains possible. The study found T cell clonality highest in uninvolved adjacent lung, above tumor.

The CDR3 has 20 amino acids. Germline lookup yields CDR1 MNHNS and CDR2 SASEGT. Trimming cost V 1 base and J 3 bases, with 28 bases left between them. Worth noting for this clone: Its antigen is undetermined.

The repertoire was sequenced with immunoSEQ multiplex PCR; TCRdb's copy has only in-frame clones and lacks some. The repertoire holds approximately 35,000 clones, with roughly 90% as singletons. Source: peripheral blood, taken before any cancer treatment. The chain links TRBV6-1 to TRBJ2-7; no clear D. The sequence was collected from a man between 40 and 75 years old with stage I lung adenocarcinoma. The CDR3 loop reads CASSEVFSISRQASFYEQYF. The CDR3 DNA reads as TGTGCCAGCAGTGAAGTGTTCAGTATCTCTCGGCAGGCCAGCTTCTACGAGCAGTACTTC.